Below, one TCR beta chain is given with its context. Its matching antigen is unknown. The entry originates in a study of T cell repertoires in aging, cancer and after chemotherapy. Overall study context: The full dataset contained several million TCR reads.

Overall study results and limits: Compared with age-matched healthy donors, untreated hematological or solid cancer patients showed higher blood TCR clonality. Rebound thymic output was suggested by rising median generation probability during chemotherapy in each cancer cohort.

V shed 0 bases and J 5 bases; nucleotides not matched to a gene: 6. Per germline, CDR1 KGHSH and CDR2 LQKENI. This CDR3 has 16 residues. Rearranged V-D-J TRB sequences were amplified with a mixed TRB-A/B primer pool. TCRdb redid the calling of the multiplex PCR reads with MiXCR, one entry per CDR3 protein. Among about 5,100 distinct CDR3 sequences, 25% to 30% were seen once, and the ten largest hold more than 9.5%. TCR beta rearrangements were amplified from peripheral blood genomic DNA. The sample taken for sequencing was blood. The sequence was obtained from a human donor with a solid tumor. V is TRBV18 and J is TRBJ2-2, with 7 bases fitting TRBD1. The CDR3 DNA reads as TGTGCCAGCTCACCACCACGAGACAGGGCGACCGGGGAGCTGTTTTTT. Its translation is CASSPPRDRATGELFF.